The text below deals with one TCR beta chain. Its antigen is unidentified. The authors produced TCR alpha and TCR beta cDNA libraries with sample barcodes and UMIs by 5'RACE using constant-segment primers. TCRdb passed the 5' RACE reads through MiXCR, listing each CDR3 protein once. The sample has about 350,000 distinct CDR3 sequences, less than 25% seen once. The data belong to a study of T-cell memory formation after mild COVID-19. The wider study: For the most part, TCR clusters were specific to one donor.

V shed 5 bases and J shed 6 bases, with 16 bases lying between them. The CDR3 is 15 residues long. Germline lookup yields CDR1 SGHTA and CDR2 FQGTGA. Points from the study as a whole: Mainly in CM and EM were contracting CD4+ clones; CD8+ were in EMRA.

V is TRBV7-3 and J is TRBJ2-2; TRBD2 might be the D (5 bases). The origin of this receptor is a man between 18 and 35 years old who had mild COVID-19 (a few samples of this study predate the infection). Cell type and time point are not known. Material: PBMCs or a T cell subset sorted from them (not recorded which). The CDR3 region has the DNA TGTGCCAGCAGCCCACAGTCCGGGATGGCCGGGGAGCTGTTTTTT. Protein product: CASSPQSGMAGELFF.